This TCR beta chain appears in the sequencing data of a study of Ad26.COV2.S vaccination and SARS-CoV-2 variants. Across the whole study: Dosing was one shot or two shots 56 days apart. Study-wide results and caveats: Vaccinated individuals (as opposed to placebo recipients) had higher spike-specific TCR breadth.

After removal of 1 base from V and 0 bases from J, the junction contained 0 bases not matched to a gene. From germline, CDR1 is KGHSH and CDR2 LQKENI. The CDR3 contains 14 residues. The treatment here: 15 to 20 received Ad26.COV2.S at low or high dose, single or two shots; roughly 5 received placebo; per-sample allocation not given. The study sampled participants on day 63 after the first vaccine or placebo injection. Data came from immunoSEQ multiplex PCR; TCRdb stores just in-frame clones and leaves some out. The profile covers fewer than 500,000 clones, with roughly 87% appearing a single time and roughly 4.3% taken by the ten largest. Turning to this clone: Its antigen remains unidentified.

V and J are TRBV18 and TRBJ2-7; 7 bases match TRBD1. The material was peripheral blood, obtained in a trial of Ad26.COV2.S vaccine versus placebo. The clonotype originates from a person between 18 and 60 years old who received the Ad26.COV2.S COVID-19 vaccine or a placebo. As DNA, the CDR3 is TGTGCCAGCTCACCACGGGACAGCTCCTACGAGCAGTACTTC. Protein sequence: CASSPRDSSYEQYF.